A selection of T cell receptor beta chains follows, all from one sample in a study of T cell responses to AZD1222 COVID-19 vaccine. Some clones are missing from TCRdb's copy, which holds only in-frame ones; the method was immunoSEQ multiplex PCR. The table shows about 150,000 clones, with approximately 90% occurring only once. The material was peripheral blood, obtained on day 0 of AZD1222 vaccination. All receptors come from an adult in good health. Each CDR3 is given with its conserved first and last residue. A D gene is named only where the DNA matches it firmly. Not every row has a clone size; where given, it reads once, few, many or a size class.

len	abundance	v_gene	j_gene	d_gene	CDR3nt	CDR3aa
13	NA	TRBV27	TRBJ2-7	NA	TGTGCCAGCAGGAGCAGGGGACCCTACGAGCAGTACTTC	CASRSRGPYEQYF
16	NA	TRBV30	TRBJ2-1	NA	TGTGCCTGGACCCCTGGGAGGGGGCGGGGCTACAATGAGCAGTTCTTC	CAWTPGRGRGYNEQFF
17	NA	TRBV28	TRBJ2-5	TRBD2	TGTGCCAGCAGTACCCCCGGCGCTAGCGGGGACCAAGAGACCCAGTACTTC	CASSTPGASGDQETQYF
14	NA	TRBV6-5	TRBJ1-5	NA	TGTGCCAGCAGTTACTTGGGCATACATCAGCCCCAGCATTTT	CASSYLGIHQPQHF
12	once	TRBV28	TRBJ2-7	TRBD2	TGTGCCAGCAGTTTTGAGGGGACTAGCGTGTACTTC	CASSFEGTSVYF
14	NA	TRBV6-5	TRBJ2-7	NA	TGTGCCAGCAGAAGGGACGGCGGCGATTACGAGCAGTACTTC	CASRRDGGDYEQYF
15	few	TRBV5-1	TRBJ2-7	TRBD1	TGCGCCAGCAGCCAGACCGGGACAGGGGTCTACGAGCAGTACTTC	CASSQTGTGVYEQYF
16	NA	TRBV3-1/TRBV3-2	TRBJ1-1	TRBD1	TGTGCCAGCAGCCAAACCCAGACAGGGGTCAACACTGAAGCTTTCTTT	CASSQTQTGVNTEAFF
12	NA	TRBV29-1	TRBJ1-4	NA	TGCAGCGTCCTGGGGGTGGGGGAAAAACTGTTTTTT	CSVLGVGEKLFF
15	NA	TRBV9	TRBJ1-1	NA	TGTGCCAGCAGCGTAGGCGGCAGGGCTTGGGAGGAGGCTTTCTTT	CASSVGGRAWEEAFF
17	NA	TRBV5-1	TRBJ1-4	NA	TGCGCCAGCAGTCCCTCCCCGACAGGCCTGACTAATGAAAAACTGTTTTTT	CASSPSPTGLTNEKLFF
13	NA	TRBV18	TRBJ1-2	TRBD1	TGTGCCAGCTCACCAACAGGGGTCTATGGCTACACCTTC	CASSPTGVYGYTF
10	NA	TRBV30	TRBJ1-4	NA	TGTGCCGGCGAGAGTGAAAAACTGTTTTTT	CAGESEKLFF
14	NA	TRBV5-1	TRBJ2-7	NA	TGCGCCAGCAGCTTGGGACAGGCTTACGACGAGCAGTACTTC	CASSLGQAYDEQYF
16	NA	TRBV19	TRBJ1-5	TRBD1	TGTGCCAGTAAATCCCGGACAGGGGAAATTTGGGGGCCCCAGCATTTT	CASKSRTGEIWGPQHF
15	NA	TRBV5-1	TRBJ2-3	TRBD2	TGCGCCAGCAGCTACTGGGGACTAGCAACAGATACGCAGTATTTT	CASSYWGLATDTQYF
14	NA	TRBV5-1	TRBJ2-5	TRBD1	TGCGCCAGCAGGATTGGGACAGGGCAAGAGACCCAGTACTTC	CASRIGTGQETQYF
15	NA	TRBV6-5	TRBJ2-5	TRBD2	TGTGCCAGCAGTCCTTTGGGGGGAGGGACAGAGACCCAGTACTTC	CASSPLGGGTETQYF
14	NA	TRBV9	TRBJ1-6	NA	TGTGCCAGCAGCGTAACCCCCTATAATTCACCCCTCCACTTT	CASSVTPYNSPLHF
14	NA	TRBV27	TRBJ2-5	TRBD1	TGTGCCAGCAGTTTACCAGGGGGAGCGGAGACCCAGTACTTC	CASSLPGGAETQYF
13	few	TRBV6-5	TRBJ2-2	NA	TGTGCCAGCCGAACTGTGCTAACCGGGGAGCTGTTTTTT	CASRTVLTGELFF
16	NA	TRBV28	TRBJ2-1	TRBD2	TGTGCCAGCAGTTTAGCGGTGCTAGCGGGAGGCAATGAGCAGTTCTTC	CASSLAVLAGGNEQFF
14	NA	TRBV5-6	TRBJ1-3	NA	TGTGCCAGCAGCTTGTATCGGTCTGGAAACACCATATATTTT	CASSLYRSGNTIYF
15	NA	TRBV28	TRBJ2-7	TRBD1	TGTGCCAGCAGTCTCCGGGACAGTGGCGCCTACGAGCAGTACTTC	CASSLRDSGAYEQYF
16	once	TRBV28	TRBJ1-2	TRBD1	TGTGCCAGCAGAGAGGGGAAGGACAGGACTACCTATGGCTACACCTTC	CASREGKDRTTYGYTF
15	once	TRBV28	TRBJ1-1	NA	TGTGCCAGCAGTTTATTTCCCGGGGGGTCCACCGAAGCTTTCTTT	CASSLFPGGSTEAFF
16	NA	TRBV6-1	TRBJ2-5	NA	TGTGCCAGCAGTGAAAGGGTCCCCGCGGTCTCCGAGACCCAGTACTTC	CASSERVPAVSETQYF
14	NA	TRBV28	TRBJ1-5	NA	TGTGCCAGCACCCTCGGGGGGAGCAATCAGCCCCAGCATTTT	CASTLGGSNQPQHF
12	NA	TRBV4-1	TRBJ1-4	TRBD1	TGCGCCAGCAGCCAGACGGGACAGAGTCTGTTTTTT	CASSQTGQSLFF
14	NA	TRBV5-1	TRBJ2-1	TRBD1	TGCGCCAGCAGCGAGGGACAGACGTACAATGAGCAGTTCTTC	CASSEGQTYNEQFF
16	NA	TRBV19	TRBJ2-7	NA	TGTGCCAGTAGTACACAACCTTTGTCCTCCTCCTACGAGCAGTACTTC	CASSTQPLSSSYEQYF
16	once	TRBV24-1	TRBJ2-2	TRBD2	TGTGCCACCAGTGACCCCGGGACTAGAAACACCGGGGAGCTGTTTTTT	CATSDPGTRNTGELFF
15	NA	TRBV28	TRBJ1-4	TRBD1	TGTGCCAGCAGTTTCCAGACAGGGGGAAGGGAAAAACTGTTTTTT	CASSFQTGGREKLFF
20	NA	TRBV21-1	TRBJ2-4	NA	TGTGCCAGCAGCAAGTTTCCCCCGCCGGGGGAGAAGAAAGCCAAAAACATTCAGTACTTC	CASSKFPPPGEKKAKNIQYF
13	NA	TRBV28	TRBJ2-7	NA	TGTGCCAGCAGTTTCGGGAAGTCATTCCAGCAGTACTTC	CASSFGKSFQQYF
15	once	TRBV6-5	TRBJ2-3	NA	TGTGCCAGCAGTTACTCTGCGACAAGCACAGATACGCAGTATTTT	CASSYSATSTDTQYF
13	NA	TRBV12-3/TRBV12-4	TRBJ1-1	NA	TGTGCCAGCAGCTTCGACTCGGACACTGAAGCTTTCTTT	CASSFDSDTEAFF
13	NA	TRBV6-5	TRBJ1-3	TRBD1	TGTGCCAGCAGTCCTCAGAACAGGGGAGCCATATATTTT	CASSPQNRGAIYF
14	NA	TRBV9	TRBJ1-3	NA	TGTGCCAGCAGCCCCTCCGGCTCTGGAAACACCATATATTTT	CASSPSGSGNTIYF
15	once	TRBV6-5	TRBJ2-7	TRBD2	TGTGCCAGCAGAACCGGGACTAGCGGGATCTACGAGCAGTACTTC	CASRTGTSGIYEQYF
18	NA	TRBV19	TRBJ2-2	TRBD2	TGTGCCAGTAGCTCCAGGGGGCGGCTAGCGGGAGTCACCGGGGAGCTGTTTTTT	CASSSRGRLAGVTGELFF
15	NA	TRBV5-5	TRBJ1-1	NA	TGTGCCAGCAGGGCTCTGGCGGGAATGAACACTGAAGCTTTCTTT	CASRALAGMNTEAFF
13	NA	TRBV7-6	TRBJ2-3	NA	TGTGCCAGCAGCTACAGCGGGCCGGATACGCAGTATTTT	CASSYSGPDTQYF
14	NA	TRBV3-1/TRBV3-2	TRBJ2-5	NA	TGTGCCAGCAGCCCAACGACTAGTCTAGAGACCCAGTACTTC	CASSPTTSLETQYF
17	NA	TRBV28	TRBJ2-7	TRBD1	TGTGCCAGCAGTTCATACCCCCGGACAGGGGGCGTCGACGAGCAGTACTTC	CASSSYPRTGGVDEQYF